This note documents a single T cell receptor beta chain sequence. Sequenced by immunoSEQ multiplex PCR; TCRdb stores in-frame clones only, minus some. The sample includes tens of thousands of clones, approximately 96% of them seen just once. These data originate in a study of T cell changes during pregnancy in multiple sclerosis. The CDR3 totals 16 residues. Trimming shortened V by 5 bases and J by 0 bases, and 14 bases separated the two germline ends. CDR1 and CDR2 from the germline V gene are SGHTA and FQGNSA. This TCR was sampled from a female donor with multiple sclerosis, enrolled in a pregnancy study. This chain links TRBV7-2 with TRBJ2-1; D not certain. This sample comprised CD8+ T cells from peripheral blood mononuclear cells, obtained after pregnancy. CDR3 protein: CASSLDFTTSYNEQFF. CDR3 in DNA: TGTGCCAGCAGCCTCGACTTTACTACCTCCTACAATGAGCAGTTCTTC.